Given below is one T cell receptor beta chain in context. The data originate from a study of blood T cell repertoires in COVID-19. For the study at large: Spain, Italy and the United States supplied samples that represented acute and convalescent COVID-19.

CDR3 length equals 16 residues. Germline loops: CDR1 MGHRA, CDR2 YSYEKL. V shed 0 bases and J shed 7 bases, with 18 bases lying between them. Produced via immunoSEQ multiplex PCR; TCRdb's table is partial and in-frame only. The sample comprises approximately 170,000 clones, less than 90% of which are singletons, and approximately 4% rests with the top ten. The chain joins TRBV4-1 to TRBJ1-2; the D gene is possibly TRBD1 (5 bases). This TCR came from a woman in her 70s with acute or convalescent COVID-19. Source material: peripheral blood. Written as DNA, the CDR3 is TGCGCCAGCAGCCAAGATACTTCTGGCAGGGAGGTTGGCTACACCTTC. Protein sequence: CASSQDTSGREVGYTF.